A single sample gave rise to the 3 T cell receptor beta chains below, sequenced in a study of shared T cell receptors in the human thymus. Profiling relied on immunoSEQ multiplex PCR, and the TCRdb table lists in-frame clones only, not all of them. There are 550,000 to 800,000 clones in the sample; roughly 88% occur only once, and roughly 0.01% lies in the top ten. These records were also assigned to another study, of human thymus T cells.

Input material: thymocytes. These TCRs come from a girl under two years old with a congenital heart defect.

CDR3 sequence reads: CASSLHKQGSNSPLHF. CDR3 in DNA: TGCGCCAGCAGCCTACACAAGCAGGGGAGCAATTCACCCCTCCACTTT. This chain joins TRBV4-1 and TRBJ1-6; D is possibly TRBD1 (6 bases). CDR3 size: 16 residues. Germline loops: CDR1 MGHRA, CDR2 YSYEKL. Between the trimmed V and J ends, which lost 4 bases and 7 bases, there was a span of 17 bases.

The J gene is TRBJ1-4, the V gene TRBV28, with 7 bases matching TRBD1. Looked up from germline, CDR1 is MDHEN and CDR2 is SYDVKM. V shed 5 bases and J 3 bases; nucleotides not matched to a gene: 12. The CDR3 extends over 17 amino acids. The CDR3 spells CASSPSPGGDSNEKLFF. DNA for the CDR3: TGTGCCAGCAGTCCCTCCCCAGGGGGTGACTCTAATGAAAAACTGTTTTTT.

This rearrangement joins TRBV28 to TRBJ2-7; possible D gene TRBD2, 6 bases. Trimming left V 3 bases short and J 1 base short, with 10 bases between. Per the germline V gene, CDR1 is MDHEN and CDR2 is SYDVKM. The CDR3 extends over 14 amino acids. CDR3 amino acids: CASSLRDQSYEQYF. The CDR3 bases are TGTGCCAGCAGTTTGCGGGACCAATCCTACGAGCAGTACTTC.